This TCR beta chain derives from a study of metastatic and nonmetastatic thyroid tumors. Study results and caveats: For both blood and tumor, malignant thyroid tumors reportedly showed significantly higher TCR beta diversity than benign nodules did.

Every patient underwent thyroid surgery untreated. This clone has more than one count but fewer than ten. Its antigen is not known. TCRdb reassembled clones from the PCR reads with MiXCR. The repertoire holds 5,500 to 6,500 clones, with about 32% as singletons. Trimming took off 6 bases at V and 0 bases at J, with 7 bases between the two ends. The CDR3 extends over 13 amino acids. The V gene's germline CDR1 is LNHNV and CDR2 YYDKDF (reference sequence). The TCR originated in a male donor with papillary thyroid cancer or a benign thyroid nodule (not recorded which). Some clones in this sample may be carry-over from other donors' samples. This chain links TRBV15 with TRBJ2-3; D remains unclear. The sample was adjacent normal tissue. CDR3 sequence: CATRHRSTDTQYF. CDR3 nucleotides: TGTGCCACCAGACACCGAAGCACAGATACGCAGTATTTT.